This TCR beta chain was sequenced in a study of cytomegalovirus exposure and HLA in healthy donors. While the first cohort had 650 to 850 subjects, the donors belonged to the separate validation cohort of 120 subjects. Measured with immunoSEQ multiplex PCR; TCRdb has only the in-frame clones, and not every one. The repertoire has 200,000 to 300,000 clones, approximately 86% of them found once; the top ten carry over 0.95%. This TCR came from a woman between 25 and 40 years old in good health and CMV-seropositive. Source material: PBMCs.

CDR3 protein: CASSSTGVQPQHF. CDR3 DNA: TGTGCCAGCAGCTCCACAGGGGTTCAGCCCCAGCATTTT. The chain has TRBV7-9 and TRBJ1-5; TRBD1 aligns across 7 bases. The germline V gene has CDR1 SEHNR and CDR2 FQNEAQ (reference sequence). With 4 bases clipped from V and 6 bases from J, the junction kept 3 bases outside the gene matches. The length of the CDR3 is 13 residues.